A single sample is the source of the 10 T cell receptor beta chains below, sequenced in a study of regulatory T cells in long-lasting Graves disease. Building of the TCR beta libraries involved iRepertoire HTBI primers and Arm-PCR of CDR3 regions. TCRdb used MiXCR to reprocess the multiplex PCR reads, holding one entry per CDR3 protein. The sample consists of about 500,000 distinct CDR3 sequences, 15% to 20% of them appearing once. Time point of the sample: newly diagnosed GD, antithyroid drugs for less than 3 months. Extracted RNA from PBMCs served as the source of the TCR library. These sequences were also reported in another study, on T cells in Graves' hyperthyroidism and ophthalmopathy.

The source material was peripheral blood mononuclear cells (PBMCs), sampled at new diagnosis, from a patient treated with antithyroid drugs. The receptors here all came from a man aged 35 to 55 with Graves disease.

This clonotype was observed at least ten times. This chain joins TRBV18 and TRBJ2-3; D is uncertain. From germline, CDR1 is KGHSH and CDR2 LQKENI. V was trimmed by 3 bases and J by 6 bases, leaving 16 bases between them. The CDR3 loop spans 15 amino acids. The DNA of the CDR3 is TGTGCCAGCTCACCCGCGGTAGTTGGAACGGATACGCAGTATTTT. It yields the protein CASSPAVVGTDTQYF.

This clonotype was observed many times. This chain joins TRBV28 and TRBJ2-7; maybe TRBD1 (6 bases). V was trimmed by 6 bases and J by 5 bases, leaving 23 bases between them. The CDR3 runs 16 residues. CDR1 is MDHEN, CDR2 SYDVKM, per germline. The CDR3 reads CASSDLMGQGLNEQYF. CDR3 in DNA: TGTGCCAGCAGCGATCTTATGGGGCAGGGGTTAAACGAGCAGTACTTC. Drawing the rest from reference TRBV28 and TRBJ2-7, the complete variable domain is DVKVTQSSRYLVKRTGEKVFLECVQDMDHENMFWYRQDPGLGLRLIYFSYDVKMKEKGDIPEGYSVSREKKERFSLILESASTNQTSMYLCASSDLMGQGLNEQYFGPGTRLTVT.

This clonotype was seen repeatedly, ten times or more. V and J are TRBV19 and TRBJ2-7; 7 bases align to TRBD1. The CDR3 is made up of 14 amino acids. The V segment lost 7 bases and the J segment 0 bases; nucleotides outside the gene matches: 6. Germline V gene lookup returns CDR1 LNHDA and CDR2 SQIVND (reference sequence). The DNA of the CDR3 is TGTGCCAGTACGGCGACAGGGAGCTCCTACGAGCAGTACTTC. It encodes CASTATGSSYEQYF. Drawing the rest from reference TRBV19 and TRBJ2-7, the complete variable domain is DGGITQSPKYLFRKEGQNVTLSCEQNLNHDAMYWYRQDPGQGLRLIYYSQIVNDFQKGDIAEGYSVSREKKESFPLTVTSAQKNPTAFYLCASTATGSSYEQYFGPGTRLTVT.

This clonotype was seen ten or more times. The V call is TRBV7-8, the J call TRBJ2-7; 9 nucleotides align to TRBD2. The V gene's germline CDR1 is SGHVS and CDR2 FQNEAQ. This CDR3 has 15 residues. The V and J ends lost 5 bases and 5 bases, in that order; junction bases with no gene match: 10. In nucleotides, the CDR3 is TGTGCCAGCAGCCCAGGCGGGACTAGCTCGAACGAGCAGTACTTC. Translating it yields CASSPGGTSSNEQYF.

This clonotype has ten or more counts. The chain's CDR3 is CAWSYKTEQYF. CDR3 nucleotides: TGTGCCTGGAGTTACAAGACGGAGCAGTACTTC. This chain joins TRBV30 and TRBJ2-7; D unclear. Germline V gives CDR1 GTSNPN, CDR2 SVGIG (reference sequence). V was shortened by 2 bases and J by 7 bases, with 9 bases between the two germline ends. This CDR3 region has 11 residues.

This clonotype came up a few times. The gene calls are TRBV2 and TRBJ1-1; D is perhaps TRBD1 (5 bases). CDR3 length: 13 amino acids. The V and J ends lost 3 bases and 3 bases respectively, with 8 bases between them. Germline lookup yields CDR1 SNHLY and CDR2 FYNNEI. Here the CDR3 DNA reads TGTGCCAGCAGTGATCAGGGATACACTGAAGCTTTCTTT. Translated: CASSDQGYTEAFF.

The chain recombines TRBV11-2 with TRBJ2-6; the D gene is possibly TRBD2 (5 bases). V was trimmed by 5 bases and J by 1 base, leaving 9 bases between them. CDR1 and CDR2 (germline): SGHAT, FQNNGV. The CDR3 consists of 15 residues. CDR3 sequence reads: CASSTGFSGANVLTF. As DNA, the CDR3 is TGTGCCAGCAGCACGGGGTTTTCTGGGGCCAACGTCCTGACTTTC.

The V and J genes are TRBV20-1 and TRBJ2-1; 14 bases are shared with TRBD2. Germline CDR1 is DFQATT and CDR2 is SNEGSKA (reference sequence). The V gene end was trimmed by 1 base and the J gene end by 5 bases; junction bases not matched to a gene: 7. The CDR3 loop spans 17 amino acids. This chain's CDR3 is CSARATGTSGRNNEQFF. DNA of the CDR3: TGCAGTGCTAGAGCGACTGGGACTAGCGGGAGAAACAATGAGCAGTTCTTC.

This clonotype was observed many times. This chain joins TRBV6-1 and TRBJ2-1, with a weak D call TRBD2 (6 bases). CDR1 and CDR2 (germline): MNHNS, SASEGT. This CDR3 has 13 residues. V was shortened by 6 bases and J by 0 bases, with 6 bases between the two germline ends. CDR3 sequence (DNA): TGTGCCAGCAGCGGGAGCTCCTACAATGAGCAGTTCTTC. Protein: CASSGSSYNEQFF.

The sample holds a few counts of this clonotype. The genes are TRBV9 and TRBJ1-5, with a tentative D call TRBD1 (6 bases). Germline lookup yields CDR1 SGDLS and CDR2 YYNGEE. Trimming removed 3 bases from V and 9 bases from J, with 19 bases in between. CDR3 length equals 15 residues. CDR3 in amino acids: CASSAQGDTGTPQHF. The CDR3 nucleotides read TGTGCCAGCAGCGCCCAAGGAGACACAGGGACGCCCCAGCATTTT.